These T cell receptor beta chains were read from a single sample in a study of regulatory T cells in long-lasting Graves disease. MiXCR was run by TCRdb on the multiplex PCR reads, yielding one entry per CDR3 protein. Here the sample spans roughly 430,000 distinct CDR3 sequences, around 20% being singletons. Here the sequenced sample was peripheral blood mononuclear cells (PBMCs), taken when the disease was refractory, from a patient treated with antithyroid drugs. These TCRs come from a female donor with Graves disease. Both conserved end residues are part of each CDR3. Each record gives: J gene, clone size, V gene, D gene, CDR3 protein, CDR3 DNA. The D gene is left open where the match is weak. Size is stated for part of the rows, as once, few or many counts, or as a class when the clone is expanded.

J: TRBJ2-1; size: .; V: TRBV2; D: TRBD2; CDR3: CASRGMRTSEFSSSYNEQFF; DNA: TGTGCCAGCCGGGGGATGCGGACTAGCGAGTTTTCGAGCTCCTACAATGAGCAGTTCTTC
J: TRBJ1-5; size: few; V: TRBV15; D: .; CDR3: CATTPVAGTNQPQHF; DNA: TGTGCCACCACCCCGGTCGCAGGAACAAATCAGCCCCAGCATTTT
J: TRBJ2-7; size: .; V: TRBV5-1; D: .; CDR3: CASSLSGGRSHEQYF; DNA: TGCGCCAGCAGCTTGTCCGGGGGCAGGAGCCACGAGCAGTACTTC
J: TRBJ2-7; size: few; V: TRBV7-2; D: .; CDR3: CASSHIDRNYEQYF; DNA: TGTGCCAGCAGCCACATTGACAGGAACTACGAGCAGTACTTC
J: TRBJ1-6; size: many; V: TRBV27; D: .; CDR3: CASSLESVSSYNSPLHF; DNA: TGTGCCAGCAGTTTAGAGTCAGTGAGCTCCTATAATTCACCCCTCCACTTT
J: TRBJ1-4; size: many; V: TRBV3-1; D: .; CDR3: CASSPRLDNEKLFF; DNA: TGTGCCAGCAGCCCCCGACTTGATAATGAAAAACTGTTTTTT
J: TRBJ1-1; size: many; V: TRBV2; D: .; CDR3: CASSDRQLNTEAFF; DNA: TGTGCCAGCAGTGACCGGCAGTTAAACACTGAAGCTTTCTTT
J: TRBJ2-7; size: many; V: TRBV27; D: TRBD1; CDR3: CATSNPGQGKGEQYF; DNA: TGTGCCACCAGTAATCCGGGACAGGGAAAGGGCGAGCAGTACTTC
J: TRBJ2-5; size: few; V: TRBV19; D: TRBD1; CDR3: CASNPTGAETQYF; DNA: TGTGCCAGTAACCCGACAGGGGCTGAGACCCAGTACTTC
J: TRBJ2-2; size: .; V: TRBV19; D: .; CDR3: CATRVGRTGELFF; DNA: TGTGCCACCCGAGTAGGCAGGACCGGGGAGCTGTTTTTT
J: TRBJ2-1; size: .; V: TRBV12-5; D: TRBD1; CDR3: CASGLTTGVQDEQFF; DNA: TGTGCTAGTGGTTTGACAACAGGGGTCCAGGATGAGCAGTTCTTC
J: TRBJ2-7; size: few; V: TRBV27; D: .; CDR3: CASSTTTRGSYEQYF; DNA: TGTGCCAGCAGCACGACTACAAGGGGATCCTACGAGCAGTACTTC
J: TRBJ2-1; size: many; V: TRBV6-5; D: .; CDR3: CASSLAGPSYNEQFF; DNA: TGTGCCAGCAGTTTGGCGGGCCCCTCCTACAATGAGCAGTTCTTC
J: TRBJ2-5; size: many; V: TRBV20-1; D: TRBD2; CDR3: CSARPSGRASETQYF; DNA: TGCAGTGCTAGACCGAGCGGGAGGGCCTCGGAGACCCAGTACTTC
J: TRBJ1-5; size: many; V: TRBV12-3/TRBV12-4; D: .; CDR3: CASSFQGDQPQHF; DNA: TGTGCCAGCAGTTTCCAGGGCGATCAGCCCCAGCATTTT
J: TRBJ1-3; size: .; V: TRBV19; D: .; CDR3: CASSIVRTDSGNTIYF; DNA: TGTGCCAGTAGTATCGTCAGGACCGACTCTGGAAACACCATATATTTT
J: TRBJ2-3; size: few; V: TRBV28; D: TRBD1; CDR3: CASSPPTGAANTQYF; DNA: TGTGCCAGCAGTCCTCCTACAGGGGCCGCGAATACGCAGTATTTT
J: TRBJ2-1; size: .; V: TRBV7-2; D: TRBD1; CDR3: CASSFRDREQFF; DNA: TGTGCCAGCAGTTTCCGGGACAGGGAGCAGTTCTTC
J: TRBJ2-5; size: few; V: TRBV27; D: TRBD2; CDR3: CASSPRTSGSQTQYF; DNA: TGTGCCAGCAGTCCCCGGACTAGCGGGAGCCAGACCCAGTACTTC
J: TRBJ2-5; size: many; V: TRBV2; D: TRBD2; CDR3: CASATSEVQETQYF; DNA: TGTGCCAGCGCGACTAGCGAAGTCCAAGAGACCCAGTACTTC
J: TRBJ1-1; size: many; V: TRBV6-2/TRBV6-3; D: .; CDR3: CASSWQGNTEAFF; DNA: TGTGCCAGCAGTTGGCAGGGGAACACTGAAGCTTTCTTT
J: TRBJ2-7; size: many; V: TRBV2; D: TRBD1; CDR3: CASSDPGTGTAEQYF; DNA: TGTGCCAGCAGCGATCCCGGGACAGGGACCGCCGAGCAGTACTTC
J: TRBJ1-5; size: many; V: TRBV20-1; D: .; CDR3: CSARYSNQPQHF; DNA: TGCAGTGCGAGATATAGCAATCAGCCCCAGCATTTT
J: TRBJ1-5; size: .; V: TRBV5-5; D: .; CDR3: CASSVGAAHSNQPLHF; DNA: TGTGCCAGCAGCGTGGGAGCCGCCCATAGCAATCAGCCCCTGCATTTT
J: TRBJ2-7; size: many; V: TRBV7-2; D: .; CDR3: CASSPLPGRYEQYF; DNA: TGTGCCAGCAGCCCCCTTCCGGGCCGCTACGAGCAGTACTTC
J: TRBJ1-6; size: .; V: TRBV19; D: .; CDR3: CASTITGTPSPLHF; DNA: TGTGCCAGTACCATCACCGGGACTCCCTCACCCCTCCACTTT